This TCR beta chain originates from a study of T cells in Graves' hyperthyroidism and ophthalmopathy (dated by TCRdb to about 2019). With regard to the full study: Peripheral blood samples were taken at initial diagnosis, before any treatment was given. To identify TCR V-J signatures that set the groups apart, the researchers used a discovery cohort of 100 patients, made up of about 44 with Graves' ophthalmopathy and 57 with stable Graves' hyperthyroidism. Prospective prediction of ophthalmopathy was tested in an independent validation cohort consisting of some 19 hyperthyroidism patients and around 17 patients who later progressed to ophthalmopathy. The 95 to 100 discovery patients were divided at random into training and test sets in a 7:3 ratio. The study also compared thyroid tissue and blood T-cell repertoires from 5 to 7 Graves' hyperthyroidism patients. Once sampling was done, hyperthyroidism patients were given methimazole at a starting dose of 30 mg daily, whereas ophthalmopathy patients were given high-dose intravenous methylprednisolone. TCR Vbeta CDR3 sequencing of approximately 140 peripheral blood samples (roughly 41 ophthalmopathy, some 75 hyperthyroidism and approximately 17 progressor patients) is reported in the paper. Summary of the overall study and its limitations: Sample size was not statistically predetermined, and investigators were not blinded to group allocation. In validation, progression to ophthalmopathy was predicted by the model with roughly 69% sensitivity and 72% to 85% specificity, a median of about 6.8 months before onset. Ophthalmopathy was separated from stable hyperthyroidism by a 13 V-J signature model, with approximately 85% sensitivity and approximately 84% specificity obtained in cross-validation and 80%/75% obtained in testing. Most expanded thyroid clonotypes (frequency above 0.001) were also detected in blood, a finding suggesting that blood repertoires may reflect thyroid immune responses.

The CDR3 numbers 15 residues from cysteine through phenylalanine. Kept here is only the CDR3 DNA, which spans 45 bases and is read in frame from base 1. V lost 2 bases and J lost 2 bases; the stretch between them is 13 bases long. CDR1 MNHNS and CDR2 SASEGT are derived from the germline V gene. Ophthalmopathy patients had moderately to severely active disease, Clinical Activity Score of at least 3, NOSPECS grade of at least 4, and duration under 3 months. The study excluded patients with uncontrolled infections, other autoimmune diseases, pregnancy or lactation. Clinical symptoms, serum thyroxine and TRAb, thyroid ultrasound, and orbital computed tomography formed the basis for the diagnoses. PBMCs were isolated from around 10 ml of fresh peripheral blood by Ficoll-Paque density gradient centrifugation. Total RNA was extracted using Trizol reagent, and RNA quality was assessed on an Agilent 2100 Bioanalyzer.

Details on this clonotype: This receptor's antigen is unknown. Base quality data are lacking; no much larger clone is found one base away.

Amplification of TCR beta CDR3 regions was carried out from RNA transcripts. For the first round of RT-PCR on the TCR CDR3, the HTBI primer set was used together with the Qiagen OneStep RT-PCR kit. A second multiplex PCR round built the libraries, followed by size selection and purification. Paired-end sequencing of the libraries was performed with 100 bp reads on an Illumina HiSeq2000. As for how the authors treated the data: SOAPnuke was used to process the raw data, removing reads that contained adapters or uncalled bases, had a mean Phred below 15, or lacked an exact match to the constant primer or identifier. High-quality paired reads were merged using COPE v1.2.5, and each unique nucleotide sequence was defined as a clonotype. MiTCR v1.1 was used to align clonotypes to the IMGT TRBV, TRBD and TRBJ reference segments. Only V-J combinations with frequency above 0.0001, covering about 99% of repertoires, were analysed. The TCS score was defined as the ratio of F50 (clonal expansion) to E x V (chaos), calculated using BLOSUM62-based TCRdist between CDR3 peptides within each V-J. Welch's t-statistics and random forest reduced 500 to 550 V-J features to some 14, which were used in a naive Bayes classifier (R e1071). TCRdb's own reprocessing of the public reads used fastp at Q25 and MiXCR and kept productive beta chains. Rows are unified per CDR3 protein, each entry keeping the most common DNA and genes. For this entry, the V and J calls and clone size follow TCRdb and not the study's own pipeline. This sample holds fewer than 550,000 distinct CDR3 sequences; roughly a quarter were observed only once. The ten largest account for over 9% of the sample.

Sample: blood. The sequence came from a woman in her thirties with Graves' ophthalmopathy. This chain is built from TRBV6-1 and TRBJ2-7, with TRBD2 as a weak D call on 5 bases. The DNA sequence reads TGTGCCAGCAGTGAAAGAAGCGGAATTACCTACGAGCAGTACTTC. It is translated as CASSERSGITYEQYF.